These 29 T cell receptor beta chains originate from one sample sequenced in a study of identical twins. TCRdb used MiXCR to reprocess the 5' RACE reads, holding one entry per CDR3 protein. This sample has hundreds of thousands of distinct CDR3 sequences, with over 8.5% found just once. The data also belong to a second study, concerning yellow fever vaccine responses in identical twins.

Source material: PBMCs. The origin of the receptors is a woman in her late teens or twenties in good health.

This clonotype was seen many times. The J gene is TRBJ2-7, the V gene TRBV21-1; the table gives TRBD1 as D, unverified against the DNA. TRBV21-1 is a pseudogene locus. The CDR3 has 15 amino acids. CDR3 nucleotide sequence: TGTGCCAGCAGCAAAGTGTCAGGGTATGCCTACGAGCAGTACTTC. Its protein is CASSKVSGYAYEQYF.

The rearrangement links TRBV4-1 to TRBJ1-4; 9 bases match TRBD1. Unmatched junction bases numbered 4, after V lost 4 bases and J lost 10 bases. The CDR3 has 13 amino acids. Germline values: CDR1 MGHRA, CDR2 YSYEKL. DNA for the CDR3: TGCGCCAGCAGCCCAGGACAGGGGAGAAAACTGTTTTTT. Protein: CASSPGQGRKLFF.

In this sample, this clonotype turned up a few times. The junction does not match germline at one end; this may be a read error. The genes are TRBV5-1 and TRBJ2-2; 7 nucleotides align to TRBD1. Germline V gene sequence: CDR1 SGHRS, CDR2 YFSETQ. This CDR3 contains 16 residues. The CDR3: CASSLGGGPKTGELFF. CDR3 DNA: TGCGCCAGCAGCTTGGGAGGGGGCCCGAAGACCGGGGAGCTGTTTTTT.

The chain links TRBV4-2 to TRBJ1-5, with D possibly TRBD1 on 6 matching bases. Germline V gene lookup returns CDR1 LGHNA and CDR2 YNFKEQ. Trimming took off 6 bases at V and 6 bases at J, with 27 bases between the two ends. The CDR3 is 18 amino acids. CDR3 nucleotide sequence: TGTGCCAGCAGTCGTGAAGCGGGTGACCGCGGGACAAGTCAGCCCCAGCATTTT. Its translation is CASSREAGDRGTSQPQHF.

This clonotype was picked up a small number of times. The chain is built from TRBV11-2 and TRBJ2-1; a weak D match, TRBD2 (5 bases). Germline values: CDR1 SGHAT, CDR2 FQNNGV. This CDR3 spans 12 amino acids. Trimming took 4 bases from V and 7 from J, leaving 8 bases between them. This chain's CDR3 is CASSSRENEQFF. CDR3 sequence (DNA): TGTGCCAGCAGCTCAAGGGAGAATGAGCAGTTCTTC.

The chain links TRBV18 to TRBJ1-4; D is perhaps TRBD1 (6 bases). The length of the CDR3 is 18 residues. CDR1 and CDR2 from the germline V gene are KGHSH and LQKENI. V was pared by 4 bases and J by 4 bases, with 22 bases between. Written as DNA, the CDR3 is TGTGCCAGCTCACGCGACAGGTCCTCGGCGGTTCTTAATGAAAAACTGTTTTTT. It yields the protein CASSRDRSSAVLNEKLFF. The variable domain in full, with the rest retrieved from reference TRBV18 and TRBJ1-4, is NAGVMQNPRHLVRRRGQEARLRCSPMKGHSHVYWYRQLPEEGLKFMVYLQKENIIDESGMPKERFSAEFPKEGPSILRIQQVVRGDSAAYFCASSRDRSSAVLNEKLFFGSGTQLSVL.

This clonotype appeared many times. This sequence joins TRBV5-5 and TRBJ2-4; 8 bases are shared with TRBD1. V shed 0 bases and J 9 bases; nucleotides not matched to a gene: 11. CDR3 length: 16 residues. The V gene's germline CDR1 is SGHKS and CDR2 YYEKEE (reference sequence). The CDR3 here is CASSLGAGQGEGIQYF. DNA of the CDR3: TGTGCCAGCAGCTTGGGCGCCGGACAGGGCGAGGGCATTCAGTACTTC.

This chain links TRBV7-2 with TRBJ1-6, with D perhaps matching TRBD1 (5 bases). V lost 1 base, J lost 7 bases, and 11 bases lay in between. CDR1 SGHTA and CDR2 FQGNSA come from the germline V gene. There are 15 residues in the CDR3. The CDR3 protein is CASSLVAGRNSPLHF. In DNA, the CDR3 is TGTGCCAGCAGCTTAGTGGCAGGGAGGAATTCACCCCTCCACTTT.

The chain uses TRBV7-2 and TRBJ2-7, with TRBD2 matching 14 bases. The CDR3 extends over 17 amino acids. With 2 bases clipped from V and 0 bases from J, the junction kept 3 bases outside the gene matches. The germline V gene has CDR1 SGHTA and CDR2 FQGNSA. This CDR3 reads CASSLSGTSGGSYEQYF. CDR3 bases: TGTGCCAGCAGCTTATCTGGGACTAGCGGGGGCTCCTACGAGCAGTACTTC. Complete variable domain (other parts from reference TRBV7-2 and TRBJ2-7): GAGVSQSPSNKVTEKGKDVELRCDPISGHTALYWYRQSLGQGLEFLIYFQGNSAPDKSGLPSDRFSAERTGGSVSTLTIQRTQQEDSAVYLCASSLSGTSGGSYEQYFGPGTRLTVT.

This clonotype was recorded many times. This chain joins TRBV5-5 and TRBJ2-3; possibly TRBD2 for D (5 bases). The CDR3 sequence is 16 residues long. CDR1 SGHKS and CDR2 YYEKEE come from the germline V gene (reference sequence). V was trimmed by 0 bases and J by 2 bases, leaving 13 bases between them. In nucleotides, the CDR3 is TGTGCCAGCAGCTTGGCCATCCCGGGGATCACAGATACGCAGTATTTT. Protein sequence: CASSLAIPGITDTQYF.

This clonotype has just a few counts. J is TRBJ2-5 and V is TRBV7-2, with 10 nucleotides matching TRBD2. Germline CDR1 SGHTA, CDR2 FQGNSA. The CDR3 spans 15 residues. Unmatched junction bases numbered 5, after V lost 2 bases and J lost 5 bases. Here the CDR3 reads CASSLSGGAWETQYF. The CDR3 nucleotides are TGTGCCAGCAGCTTAAGCGGGGGGGCTTGGGAGACCCAGTACTTC. The variable domain in full, with the rest retrieved from reference TRBV7-2 and TRBJ2-5, is GAGVSQSPSNKVTEKGKDVELRCDPISGHTALYWYRQSLGQGLEFLIYFQGNSAPDKSGLPSDRFSAERTGGSVSTLTIQRTQQEDSAVYLCASSLSGGAWETQYFGPGTRLLVL.

In this sample, this clonotype turned up a few times. The chain joins TRBV6-2 or TRBV6-3 to TRBJ2-3, with D perhaps matching TRBD1 or TRBD2 (5 bases each). Germline values: CDR1 MNHEY, CDR2 SVGEGT. The V gene lost 2 bases and the J gene lost 3 bases, with 15 bases spanning the gap. The CDR3 has 16 amino acids. The CDR3 here is CASSYGRDVGTDTQYF. The CDR3 DNA reads as TGTGCCAGCAGTTACGGCCGGGACGTAGGAACAGATACGCAGTATTTT.

This clonotype was counted between two and nine times. The chain employs TRBV29-1 and TRBJ2-3; 8 bases map to TRBD2. V gave up 6 bases and J gave up 5 bases; unmatched junction bases: 7. Per germline, CDR1 SQVTM and CDR2 ANQGSEA. The CDR3 totals 13 residues. The CDR3 is CSVLSGTGDTQYF. The CDR3 coding sequence is TGCAGCGTACTTAGCGGGACTGGAGATACGCAGTATTTT.

This chain connects TRBV9 to TRBJ1-1; D is undetermined. Germline CDR1 and CDR2: SGDLS and YYNGEE. Trimming removed 0 bases from V and 4 bases from J, with 16 bases in between. The CDR3 runs to 16 residues. The CDR3 nucleotides are TGTGCCAGCAGCGTAGGAATTACCCAAGGTAGCACTGAAGCTTTCTTT. Translation: CASSVGITQGSTEAFF.

This clonotype has a count of ten or more. The chain combines TRBV6-2 or TRBV6-3 with TRBJ2-1, with 7 bases identical to TRBD2. From germline, CDR1 is MNHEY and CDR2 SVGEGT. This CDR3 comprises 16 residues. The junction had 13 bases not matched to a gene; V was cut back by 6 bases and J by 5 bases. The CDR3 loop is CASRPGRDWGNNEQFF. The CDR3 bases are TGTGCCAGCAGACCAGGGAGGGACTGGGGAAACAATGAGCAGTTCTTC.

The V and J genes are TRBV7-6 and TRBJ2-3; D ambiguous. The CDR3 spans 12 residues. In germline, CDR1 is SGHVS, CDR2 FNYEAQ. The germline V and J ends were trimmed by 6 bases and 5 bases, with 9 bases remaining between them. This CDR3 reads CASSGREDTQYF. In DNA form, the CDR3 reads TGTGCCAGCAGTGGACGAGAAGATACGCAGTATTTT.

This clonotype came up a few times. This chain connects TRBV11-2 to TRBJ2-7; 10 nucleotides align to TRBD1. J was trimmed by 7 bases and V by 4 bases; bases with no gene match: 7. The germline V gene encodes CDR1 SGHAT and CDR2 FQNNGV. There are 14 residues in the CDR3. The CDR3, as DNA: TGTGCCAGCAGCTCCTTTGGACAGGGGGGAGAGCAGTACTTC. It yields the protein CASSSFGQGGEQYF.

This clonotype was counted a few times. This sequence joins TRBV4-2 and TRBJ2-5; the D gene is possibly TRBD2 (5 bases). Germline V gives CDR1 LGHNA, CDR2 YNFKEQ. This CDR3 has 14 amino acids. V lost 6 bases, J lost 2 bases, and 13 bases lay in between. The CDR3 sequence: CASRDLGGQETQYF. CDR3 DNA: TGTGCCAGCAGGGACCTAGGAGGACAAGAGACCCAGTACTTC.

The V gene is TRBV7-9, the J gene TRBJ1-6; no clear D. There are 13 residues in the CDR3. Germline-derived CDR1 and CDR2 are SEHNR and FQNEAQ (reference sequence). V gave up 5 bases and J gave up 7 bases, with 9 bases separating them. CDR3 loop: CASSVKENSPLHF. CDR3 sequence (DNA): TGTGCCAGCAGCGTTAAAGAAAATTCACCCCTCCACTTT.

This clonotype was counted a single time. The chain couples TRBV21-1 to TRBJ2-7; the table's D call, TRBD1, was not checked against the DNA. TRBV21-1 is a pseudogene. The CDR3 covers 15 residues. This CDR3 reads CASSSKDSPPREQYF. DNA for the CDR3: TGTGCCAGCAGCTCGAAGGACAGCCCACCTAGAGAGCAGTACTTC.

V and J are TRBV5-4 and TRBJ1-1; unclear D gene. This CDR3 spans 14 amino acids. The ends were cut back, 1 base at V and 1 base at J, with 8 bases in the middle. Germline lookup yields CDR1 SGHNT and CDR2 YYREEE (reference sequence). Here the CDR3 DNA reads TGTGCCAGCAGCTTGAAGGGAGAGAACACTGAAGCTTTCTTT. Protein sequence: CASSLKGENTEAFF.

This clonotype turned up a few times. The chain is built from TRBV9 and TRBJ2-7; no definite D call. Germline-derived CDR1 and CDR2 are SGDLS and YYNGEE. Trimming stripped 3 bases from V and 1 base from J, with 8 bases between. The CDR3 is 13 amino acids. The CDR3 DNA reads TGTGCCAGCAGCGCTGATGAGTCCTACGAGCAGTACTTC. It translates to CASSADESYEQYF. The whole variable domain, filled in from reference TRBV9 and TRBJ2-7, reads DSGVTQTPKHLITATGQRVTLRCSPRSGDLSVYWYQQSLDQGLQFLIQYYNGEERAKGNILERFSAQQFPDLHSELNLSSLELGDSALYFCASSADESYEQYFGPGTRLTVT.

This chain joins TRBV28 and TRBJ2-3; 12 nucleotides agree with TRBD1. The junction had 11 bases not matched to a gene; V was cut back by 6 bases and J by 4 bases. The CDR3 covers 17 residues. Germline V gene sequence: CDR1 MDHEN, CDR2 SYDVKM. The CDR3 DNA is TGTGCCAGCAGATCTAAACCTGGGACAGGGGGCCCAGATACGCAGTATTTT. Residues: CASRSKPGTGGPDTQYF.

This clonotype was detected many times. J is TRBJ2-2 and V is TRBV10-3, with a tentative D call TRBD2 (5 bases). Looked up from germline, CDR1 is ENHRY and CDR2 is SYGVKD. The V gene lost 2 bases and the J gene lost 6 bases, with 19 bases spanning the gap. There are 17 residues in the CDR3. The DNA of the CDR3 is TGTGCCATCAGTGAGAACGGGGTGATGAATAGGCCCGGGGAGCTGTTTTTT. Its protein is CAISENGVMNRPGELFF.

This clonotype appeared many times. V usage is TRBV5-6 and J usage is TRBJ2-5; D perhaps matches TRBD2 (5 bases). Germline V lookup: CDR1 SGHDT, CDR2 YYEEEE. The CDR3 sequence is 15 residues long. Trimming left V 0 bases short and J 5 bases short, with 14 bases between. The CDR3 loop reads CASSLGGILRETQYF. The DNA of the CDR3 is TGTGCCAGCAGCTTGGGAGGGATACTCCGCGAGACCCAGTACTTC. Supplemented by reference TRBV5-6 and TRBJ2-5, the full variable domain reads DAGVTQSPTHLIKTRGQQVTLRCSPKSGHDTVSWYQQALGQGPQFIFQYYEEEERQRGNFPDRFSGHQFPNYSSELNVNALLLGDSALYLCASSLGGILRETQYFGPGTRLLVL.

This clonotype has more than one count but fewer than ten. This chain joins TRBV5-1 and TRBJ2-3; the D gene could be TRBD1 or TRBD2 (5 bases each). This CDR3 comprises 17 residues. V lost 0 bases and J lost 0, with 14 bases in between. CDR1 SGHRS and CDR2 YFSETQ come from the germline V gene. DNA for the CDR3: TGCGCCAGCAGCTTGGGTTTTATGGGGGAAAGCACAGATACGCAGTATTTT. Translated: CASSLGFMGESTDTQYF.

The sample holds a few counts of this clonotype. The chain carries TRBV7-9 and TRBJ2-7; TRBD2 matches 8 bases. The CDR3 is made up of 14 amino acids. The V gene's germline CDR1 is SEHNR and CDR2 FQNEAQ (reference sequence). J lost 5 bases, V lost 1 base, and 4 bases had no gene match. Here the CDR3 reads CASSLDLTSDEQYF. The CDR3 DNA reads TGTGCCAGCAGCTTAGACCTGACTAGCGACGAGCAGTACTTC.

This clonotype was detected ten times or more. The J gene is TRBJ2-2, the V gene TRBV11-2; D may correspond to TRBD1 or TRBD2 (5 bases each). V lost 4 bases and J 6 bases, leaving 12 bases between the germline ends. Germline-derived CDR1 and CDR2 are SGHAT and FQNNGV. The CDR3 is 14 amino acids. This chain's CDR3 is CASSSRGASGELFF. The CDR3 DNA reads TGTGCCAGCAGCTCGAGGGGTGCATCCGGGGAGCTGTTTTTT.

This clonotype has more than one count but fewer than ten. V and J are TRBV4-3 and TRBJ2-1; D might be TRBD2 (5 bases). The germline V and J ends were trimmed by 0 bases and 4 bases, with 7 bases remaining between them. The CDR3 totals 14 residues. Per germline, CDR1 LGHNA and CDR2 YSLEER. The CDR3 protein is CASSQDGEYNEQFF. As DNA, the CDR3 is TGCGCCAGCAGCCAAGACGGGGAATACAATGAGCAGTTCTTC.